The clone carrying this T cell receptor beta chain came up once. This record belongs to a study of OX40 agonist ivuxolimab in advanced cancers. The CDR3 totals 17 residues. V dropped 1 base and J dropped 5; count of bases not matched to a gene: 11. CDR1 is MNHNS, CDR2 SASEGT, per germline. Enrollment shut out patients with autoimmune disease history or systemic immunosuppression. Here immunoSEQ multiplex PCR was the method, and the copy in TCRdb shows in-frame clones only, minus some. This table holds about 110,000 clones, more than 70% found once. Sequencing used CD4+ or CD8+ T cells sorted from blood, obtained in a trial of the OX40 agonist ivuxolimab. The clonotype was recovered from an adult with an advanced solid tumor such as melanoma, head and neck, liver or kidney cancer. The V gene is TRBV6-1, the J gene TRBJ1-5; 7 bases line up with TRBD1. CDR3 sequence: CASSEGFGTEFYQPQHF. The CDR3 DNA sequence: TGTGCCAGCAGTGAAGGCTTCGGGACAGAGTTCTATCAGCCCCAGCATTTT.